Listed below are T cell receptor beta chains from one sample, sequenced in a study of shared clonotypes between healthy human individuals. Some clones are missing from TCRdb's copy, which holds only in-frame ones; the method was immunoSEQ multiplex PCR. The data show 1.6 million or so clones, about 98.5% seen once. Material for sequencing was naive CD4+ T cells sorted from blood. The receptors derive from a man aged 30 to 45 in good health. CDR3s include the opening cysteine and the closing phenylalanine or tryptophan. Fields, in order: clone size, J gene, V gene, D gene, CDR3 DNA, CDR3 protein. The D gene is left open where the match is weak. Clone size appears in some rows only: once, few, many, or a class for an expanded clone.

>NA|TRBJ2-7|TRBV25-1|TRBD2
TGTGCCAGCGGTAGCGGGAGGGGTAGATCTGGGGAGCAGTACTTC
CASGSGRGRSGEQYF
>NA|TRBJ2-7|TRBV7-2|NA
TGTGCCAGCAGCCTAAGGACCTCCTACGAGCAGTACTTC
CASSLRTSYEQYF
>NA|TRBJ1-5|TRBV2|NA
TGTGCCAGCAGGAAGAGGGTTGGCAATCAGCCCCAGCATTTT
CASRKRVGNQPQHF
>once|TRBJ2-7|TRBV25-1|NA
TGTGCCAGCAGTCCTCCCGGGCTTCCTTACGAGCAGTACTTC
CASSPPGLPYEQYF
>once|TRBJ2-1|TRBV6-4|NA
TGTGCCAGCAGTGACTCAGGGGCAAACAATGAGCAGTTCTTC
CASSDSGANNEQFF
>once|TRBJ2-3|TRBV5-4|NA
TGTGCCAGCAGCTTCCGCACAGATACGCAGTATTTT
CASSFRTDTQYF
>NA|TRBJ1-5|TRBV4-1|NA
TGCGCCAGCAGCGCCTATCTCGTCGCCAGCAATCAGCCCCAGCATTTT
CASSAYLVASNQPQHF
>NA|TRBJ2-7|TRBV18|NA
TGTGCCAGCTCTAGGGATACCTACGAGCAGTACTTC
CASSRDTYEQYF
>NA|TRBJ2-5|TRBV5-1|TRBD1
TGCGCCAGCAGCAATGGACAGGAATTGGAGACCCAGTACTTC
CASSNGQELETQYF
>NA|TRBJ2-5|TRBV12-2|NA
TGTGCAAGTCGCTGGGACGATCAAGAGACCCAGTACTTC
CASRWDDQETQYF
>NA|TRBJ1-1|TRBV28|NA
TGTGCCAGCAGTTTGCGAATAGGGCCGGGGGCTTTCTTT
CASSLRIGPGAFF
>NA|TRBJ1-1|TRBV9|NA
TGTGCCAGCAGCCCGCGATTAGGGAACACTGAAGCTTTCTTT
CASSPRLGNTEAFF
>NA|TRBJ2-7|TRBV5-4|NA
TGTGCCAGCAGCGGGGGGCGGGATACGACCCCCTACGAGCAGTACTTC
CASSGGRDTTPYEQYF
>NA|TRBJ1-2|TRBV6-5|TRBD1
TGTGCCAGCAGTCGGGAGGGGGCGCGTGGCTACACCTTC
CASSREGARGYTF
>NA|TRBJ1-5|TRBV28|NA
TGTGCCAGCAGTCAGGTTGGACAGCCCCAGCATTTT
CASSQVGQPQHF
>once|TRBJ1-5|TRBV5-1|TRBD1
TGCGCCAGCAGCCCGACAGGGGGAAATCAGCCCCAGCATTTT
CASSPTGGNQPQHF
>NA|TRBJ1-5|TRBV5-4|NA
TGTGCCAGCAGCCAAGATGAAGGGGCTGGTCAGCCCCAGCATTTT
CASSQDEGAGQPQHF
>NA|TRBJ2-3|TRBV19|TRBD2
TGTGCCAGTAGGGCTAGCGGGAGGGCCGGTACGCAGTATTTT
CASRASGRAGTQYF
>NA|TRBJ1-5|TRBV19|NA
TGTGCCAGTAGTCCTCCCGGACAGCCTTACAAGCCCCAGCATTTT
CASSPPGQPYKPQHF
>NA|TRBJ2-5|TRBV9|TRBD2
TGTGCCAGCAGCGTAGCTACATCGGAGTTTGCGGGAGGGCAAGAGACCCAGTACTTC
CASSVATSEFAGGQETQYF
>NA|TRBJ2-5|TRBV6-6|NA
TGTGCCAGCATAAAAGACAGAGCTCAAGAGACCCAGTACTTC
CASIKDRAQETQYF
>NA|TRBJ2-5|TRBV11-1|TRBD2
TGTGCCAGCAGTACGGGACTAGCGGGATTGGAGACCCAGTACTTC
CASSTGLAGLETQYF
>NA|TRBJ2-7|TRBV2|NA
TGTGCCAGCATATCCGGGCCCTACGAGCAGTACTTC
CASISGPYEQYF
>NA|TRBJ2-5|TRBV5-4|NA
TGTGCCAGCAGCTCTTTAAAGACTAGTTTCCAAGAGACCCAGTACTTC
CASSSLKTSFQETQYF
>NA|TRBJ2-7|TRBV27|TRBD2
TGTGCCAGCAGTCCCACCCTCCGACTAGCGGGGTCCTACGAGCAGTACTTC
CASSPTLRLAGSYEQYF
>NA|TRBJ1-2|TRBV18|TRBD1
TGTGCCAGCTCACCAAGAACAGGGGGCGATTATGGCTACACCTTC
CASSPRTGGDYGYTF
>NA|TRBJ1-1|TRBV7-9|NA
TGTGCCAGCAGCCTTCGGGGGGCTGGGGCATTCATGAACACTGAAGCTTTCTTT
CASSLRGAGAFMNTEAFF
>NA|TRBJ1-1|TRBV28|TRBD1
TGTGCCAGCAGTAGGACAGGGGGCGACTTGTGGGACACTGAAGCTTTCTTT
CASSRTGGDLWDTEAFF
>NA|TRBJ2-7|TRBV7-2|NA
TGTGCCAGCAGCTTACCGACCCCCTACGAGCAGTACTTC
CASSLPTPYEQYF
>NA|TRBJ2-1|TRBV7-8|NA
TGTGCCAGCAGCTTGTCCGAGGTTGAGCAGTTCTTC
CASSLSEVEQFF
>NA|TRBJ1-1|TRBV29-1|NA
TGCAGCTCATCTGAACAAAGAGGCCGAGCAAACACTGAAGCTTTCTTT
CSSSEQRGRANTEAFF
>NA|TRBJ2-2|TRBV6-5|NA
TGTGCCAGCAGTTACCTCGGGACTGACACCGGGGAGCTGTTTTTT
CASSYLGTDTGELFF
>NA|TRBJ2-5|TRBV13|TRBD2
TGTGCCAGCAGCTACGGACTAGCGGGAGTTTGGGAGACCCAGTACTTC
CASSYGLAGVWETQYF
>NA|TRBJ1-2|TRBV28|TRBD1
TGTGCCAGCACCCTCGGGGGGCCAGGGGGTTACTATGGCTACACCTTC
CASTLGGPGGYYGYTF
>NA|TRBJ2-5|TRBV5-1|NA
TGCGCCAGCAGCTCACAGGGTTACCAAGAGACCCAGTACTTC
CASSSQGYQETQYF
>NA|TRBJ2-1|TRBV7-2|TRBD2
TGTGCCAGCAGCTTAGGGACTAGCGTGGTGTTCTTC
CASSLGTSVVFF
>NA|TRBJ2-1|TRBV25-1|NA
TGTGCCAGCTCCCTATACAATGAGCAGTTCTTC
CASSLYNEQFF
>NA|TRBJ2-5|TRBV7-2|TRBD1
TGTGCCAGCAGCTTAGGGGGTCAGGGGGCTTGGGAGACCCAGTACTTC
CASSLGGQGAWETQYF
>NA|TRBJ1-2|TRBV28|NA
TGTGCCAGCAGTTTTTTGGACAGAAACTATGGCTACACCTTC
CASSFLDRNYGYTF
>NA|TRBJ2-1|TRBV12-5|TRBD2
TGTGCTAGTACAACACTAGCGGGAGGGCCGGGGGAGCAGTTCTTC
CASTTLAGGPGEQFF
>NA|TRBJ2-3|TRBV7-6|TRBD2
TGTGCCAGCAGCTTCTTGACTAGCGGGAGAGGGGGCACAGATACGCAGTATTTT
CASSFLTSGRGGTDTQYF
>NA|TRBJ2-7|TRBV5-4|TRBD2
TGTGCCAGCAGCCTACCCGGGGGGAACTCCTACGAGCAGTACTTC
CASSLPGGNSYEQYF
>NA|TRBJ2-7|TRBV6-4|TRBD1
TGTGCCAGCAGTACGACGGGACAGTGCTCCTACGAGCAGTACTTC
CASSTTGQCSYEQYF
>NA|TRBJ2-7|TRBV27|NA
TGTGCCAGCAGCCAATCGGGGATAGAGCAGTACTTC
CASSQSGIEQYF
>once|TRBJ2-1|TRBV18|NA
TGTGCCAGCTTACCAAGAGTAACTAGTACGTCTTCGGGGGACAATGAGCAGTTCTTC
CASLPRVTSTSSGDNEQFF
>NA|TRBJ1-3|TRBV7-2|NA
TGTGCCAGCAGCTTAGCAAGGGGAAACACCATATATTTT
CASSLARGNTIYF
>NA|TRBJ2-1|TRBV19|NA
TGTGCCAGTAGTATCGAGTATGAGCAGTTCTTC
CASSIEYEQFF
>once|TRBJ2-2|TRBV23-1|NA
TGCGCCAGCAGTCCGGAAGGAGGGGAGGTCGGGGAGCTGTTTTTT
CASSPEGGEVGELFF
>NA|TRBJ2-1|TRBV9|NA
TGTGCCAGCAGCATTAGCGGTGCCTACAATGAGCAGTTCTTC
CASSISGAYNEQFF
>NA|TRBJ2-7|TRBV5-6|TRBD2
TGTGCCAGCAGCGAATATCTAGCGGGAGAGCTCTACGAGCAGTACTTC
CASSEYLAGELYEQYF
>NA|TRBJ1-3|TRBV11-2|TRBD1
TGTGCCAGCAGCTCAAACAGGGGGCTCCCTGGAAACACCATATATTTT
CASSSNRGLPGNTIYF
>once|TRBJ2-3|TRBV4-1|TRBD2
TGCGCCAGCAGCCAGATACCCTTAGCGGGAGCGGCGACAGATACGCAGTATTTT
CASSQIPLAGAATDTQYF